Each of the 4 T cell receptor beta chains below was sequenced from the same sample in a study of blood T cells in healthy people across ages (dated by TCRdb to the mid-2010s). Library preparation was by 5' RACE. The listed sequencing device is Illumina HiSeq 2500. A second PCR of roughly 7 to 11 cycles was performed with a sample-barcoded 5' primer and a J-beta primer mix. TCRdb handled the public reads itself, with Q25 trimming in fastp and clone calling in MiXCR, and kept productive beta chains. Rows are combined by CDR3 protein, so each entry shows the most common genes and DNA. This sample has 1.5 million to 1.9 million distinct CDR3 sequences in its table, and 35% to 45% of those were observed once. The ten largest clones represent more than 4% of the sample. Sequencing was performed on blood. The receptors stem from a woman aged 18 to 35 in good health.

This chain connects TRBV6-2 or TRBV6-3 to TRBJ2-1; 12 bases match TRBD2. The CDR3 spans 16 residues. The germline V gene has CDR1 MNHEY and CDR2 SVGEGT. Trimming took 10 bases from V and 8 from J; bases not matched to a gene: 15. For the CDR3, the DNA is TGTGCCACCCGAGAGGGACGGACTAGCGGGATTCATGAGCAGTTCTTC. Its translation is CATREGRTSGIHEQFF.

The V call is TRBV7-9, the J call TRBJ1-1, with a tentative D call TRBD1 (6 bases). CDR1 and CDR2 (germline): SEHNR, FQNEAQ (reference sequence). V gave up 5 bases and J gave up 6 bases, with 16 bases separating them. This CDR3 contains 14 residues. The CDR3 DNA reads as TGTGCCAGCAGCGGAGGGATGGGGGGCTCTGAAGCTTTCTTT. It is translated as CASSGGMGGSEAFF.

This clonotype was seen a single time. The chain uses TRBV10-2 and TRBJ2-3; 8 bases are shared with TRBD2. CDR1 and CDR2 from the germline V gene are WSHSY and SAAADI. This CDR3 contains 14 residues. J lost 2 bases, V lost 6 bases, and 4 bases had no gene match. CDR3 residues: CASRGTRYTDTQYF. The CDR3 nucleotides read TGCGCCAGCAGAGGGACTAGATACACAGATACGCAGTATTTT.

In this sample, this clonotype turned up a few times. The CDR3 reads CASSLIAGGSYEQYF. As DNA, the CDR3 is TGTGCCAGCAGTTTAATTGCAGGGGGGTCCTACGAGCAGTACTTC. The chain carries TRBV27 and TRBJ2-7; TRBD1 might be the D (7 bases). The CDR3 extends over 15 amino acids. Trimming shortened V by 2 bases and J by 1 base, and 12 bases separated the two germline ends. CDR1 is MNHEY, CDR2 SMNVEV, per germline (reference sequence).